These 20 T cell receptor beta chains were sequenced from one sample in a study of T cell repertoires in cytomegalovirus infection. From the reads, TCRdb called clonotypes with MiXCR, one entry per CDR3 protein. Here the sample spans 310,000 or so distinct CDR3 sequences, approximately 10% being singletons. Sample: PBMCs. The source is a human donor in good health (CMV status not recorded). Some clones in this sample may be carry-over from other donors' samples.

This clonotype was seen repeatedly, ten times or more. Written as DNA, the CDR3 is TGTGCCAGCAGCCCGACATGGAACAATGAGCAGTTCTTC. It specifies CASSPTWNNEQFF. The V gene is TRBV14, the J gene TRBJ2-1; D call uncertain. The V gene's germline CDR1 is SGHDN and CDR2 FVKESK. This CDR3 region has 13 residues. Trimming shortened V by 4 bases and J by 5 bases, and 9 bases separated the two germline ends.

This clonotype occurred many times. The V and J genes are TRBV29-1 and TRBJ2-5; D tentatively reads TRBD1 or TRBD2 (6 bases each). The CDR3 extends over 12 amino acids. The V end was cut by 8 bases, the J end by 5 bases, with 15 bases between. Germline V lookup: CDR1 SQVTM, CDR2 ANQGSEA. The CDR3 DNA reads TGCAGCCTTATGGGGGGCGGCGAGACCCAGTACTTC. Residues: CSLMGGGETQYF.

The table lists this clonotype with many counts. The chain is built from TRBV2 and TRBJ1-4; D is possibly TRBD1 (5 bases). Looked up from germline, CDR1 is SNHLY and CDR2 is FYNNEI. This CDR3 is 16 amino acids long. The V gene lost 4 bases and the J gene lost 0 bases, with 12 bases spanning the gap. This CDR3 reads CASSAGTLSTNEKLFF. For the CDR3, the DNA is TGTGCCAGCAGTGCTGGGACCCTTTCAACTAATGAAAAACTGTTTTTT.

This clonotype appeared a few times. V and J are TRBV7-9 and TRBJ2-1; the D is unclear. Trimming removed 1 base at V and 7 bases at J, with 8 bases between. The CDR3 loop spans 13 amino acids. CDR1 is SEHNR, CDR2 FQNEAQ, per germline (reference sequence). The CDR3 spells CASSLDHINEQFF. The CDR3 DNA sequence: TGTGCCAGCAGCTTAGACCACATTAATGAGCAGTTCTTC. The full variable domain, completed using reference TRBV7-9 and TRBJ2-1, is DTGVSQNPRHKITKRGQNVTFRCDPISEHNRLYWYRQTLGQGPEFLTYFQNEAQLEKSRLLSDRFSAERPKGSFSTLEIQRTEQGDSAMYLCASSLDHINEQFFGPGTRLTVL.

The V and J genes are TRBV24-1 and TRBJ1-5; TRBD1 matches at 8 bases. Trimming took 2 bases from V and 2 from J; bases not matched to a gene: 1. The CDR3 contains 15 residues. CDR1 and CDR2 (germline): KGHDR, SFDVKD. This CDR3 is CATSDSGGGNQPQHF. DNA of the CDR3: TGTGCCACCAGTGATTCAGGGGGCGGCAATCAGCCCCAGCATTTT.

The V and J genes are TRBV20-1 and TRBJ2-1; weak D call: TRBD2 (5 bases). CDR1 is DFQATT and CDR2 is SNEGSKA in the germline V gene (reference sequence). The V end was cut by 1 base, the J end by 6 bases, with 10 bases between. The CDR3 is 13 residues long. CDR3 sequence: CSARARVSNEQFF. CDR3 nucleotides: TGCAGTGCTAGAGCGCGGGTTTCCAATGAGCAGTTCTTC.

This clonotype was seen repeatedly, ten times or more. This chain joins TRBV7-3 and TRBJ2-3, with TRBD1 matching over 11 bases. V dropped 5 bases and J dropped 3; count of bases not matched to a gene: 7. The CDR3 covers 16 residues. Germline V gene data show CDR1 as SGHTA and CDR2 as FQGTGA. The DNA for the CDR3 is TGTGCCAGCAGCGCCCTGGACAGGGGGCGGACAGATACGCAGTATTTT. Translating it yields CASSALDRGRTDTQYF.

This clonotype was counted at least ten times. V usage is TRBV28 and J usage is TRBJ1-5; 7 bases are a match to TRBD1. This CDR3 region has 15 residues. With 10 bases clipped from V and 6 bases from J, the junction kept 15 bases outside the gene matches. Looked up from germline, CDR1 is MDHEN and CDR2 is SYDVKM. CDR3 amino acids: CATSTGVGGSQPQHF. CDR3 nucleotides: TGTGCCACCTCTACAGGGGTCGGGGGGAGTCAGCCCCAGCATTTT. Based on the CDR3 plus reference TRBV28 and TRBJ1-5, the full variable domain is DVKVTQSSRYLVKRTGEKVFLECVQDMDHENMFWYRQDPGLGLRLIYFSYDVKMKEKGDIPEGYSVSREKKERFSLILESASTNQTSMYLCATSTGVGGSQPQHFGDGTRLSIL.

The chain links TRBV29-1 to TRBJ2-2; 8 bases match TRBD2. The CDR3 is made up of 15 amino acids. Germline V gene data show CDR1 as SQVTM and CDR2 as ANQGSEA. V dropped 6 bases and J dropped 1; count of bases not matched to a gene: 7. The CDR3 nucleotides read TGCAGCGTGCGACTCAGCGGGAGGAACACCGGGGAGCTGTTTTTT. Its protein product is CSVRLSGRNTGELFF.

This clonotype was observed many times. V usage is TRBV7-9 and J usage is TRBJ2-1; 7 bases line up with TRBD1. Germline V gene lookup returns CDR1 SEHNR and CDR2 FQNEAQ (reference sequence). V shed 7 bases and J 9 bases; nucleotides not matched to a gene: 21. There are 17 residues in the CDR3. This CDR3 is CASTDLVGTASPREQFF. CDR3 nucleotides: TGTGCCAGCACCGACTTAGTCGGGACAGCCTCCCCCCGTGAGCAGTTCTTC.

The V and J genes are TRBV4-1 and TRBJ2-2, with TRBD1 matching 10 bases. The CDR3 consists of 17 residues. The junction had 9 bases not matched to a gene; V was cut back by 1 base and J by 7 bases. CDR1 MGHRA and CDR2 YSYEKL come from the germline V gene. As DNA, the CDR3 is TGCGCCAGCAGCCAAGGGACAGGGGGGTTCGAATACGGGGAGCTGTTTTTT. It translates to CASSQGTGGFEYGELFF.

This clonotype was detected many times. The V call is TRBV28, the J call TRBJ2-3, with D perhaps given as TRBD1 or TRBD2 (5 bases each). Germline values: CDR1 MDHEN, CDR2 SYDVKM. V was pared by 1 base and J by 3 bases, with 11 bases between. The CDR3 runs to 15 residues. The CDR3 loop is CASSLSGPRTDTQYF. CDR3 coding DNA: TGTGCCAGCAGTTTATCGGGACCCAGAACAGATACGCAGTATTTT.

This clonotype was counted at least ten times. V and J are TRBV6-5 and TRBJ1-2; no firm D call. V was shortened by 5 bases and J by 8 bases, with 12 bases between the two germline ends. This CDR3 comprises 12 residues. CDR1 is MNHEY, CDR2 SVGAGI, per germline. The CDR3 DNA reads as TGTGCCAGCAGTGGGGAGGCAGGCGGCTACACCTTC. Translating it yields CASSGEAGGYTF.

This clonotype was seen many times. The chain employs TRBV7-9 and TRBJ2-3; D uncertain. CDR1 and CDR2 from the germline V gene are SEHNR and FQNEAQ (reference sequence). Trimming pared 3 bases from V and 5 bases from J, leaving 9 bases between. The CDR3 contains 13 residues. The CDR3 loop reads CASSFPAGDTQYF. CDR3 DNA: TGTGCCAGCAGCTTCCCCGCCGGAGATACGCAGTATTTT.

With respect to this clonotype: A much more abundant neighbour one base away suggests this may be a read error. The rearrangement uses TRBV2 and TRBJ2-4; perhaps TRBD1 as D (5 bases). This CDR3 spans 16 amino acids. Per germline, CDR1 SNHLY and CDR2 FYNNEI. The DNA for the CDR3 is TGTGCCAGCAGGGCCAGGGCGAACGTAGCCAAAACCATTCAGTACTTC. This codes for CASRARANVAKTIQYF.

This clonotype was recorded many times. This chain uses TRBV2 with TRBJ2-3, with TRBD2 as a possible D gene (6 bases). V lost 4 bases to trimming and J lost 6 bases, with 17 bases between them. The CDR3 contains 15 residues. The germline V gene encodes CDR1 SNHLY and CDR2 FYNNEI. In nucleotides, the CDR3 is TGTGCCAGCAGTGCGTCAAACGCCCGGGGGGATACGCAGTATTTT. This gives the protein CASSASNARGDTQYF.

Many counts were recorded for this clonotype. This chain uses TRBV7-2 with TRBJ2-7, with 9 positions matching TRBD2. The CDR3 is 15 amino acids. V lost 3 bases to trimming and J lost 5 bases; unmatched junction nucleotides: 8. Germline CDR1 SGHTA, CDR2 FQGNSA. Here the CDR3 reads CASSFSGGGANEQYF. The CDR3 nucleotides read TGTGCCAGCAGCTTTTCGGGCGGGGGGGCTAACGAGCAGTACTTC.

Comments on this clonotype: Being one base from a much bigger clone, this may be a read error. This chain connects TRBV29-1 to TRBJ1-1, with D possibly TRBD1 on 5 matching bases. The CDR3 consists of 11 residues. Per germline, CDR1 SQVTM and CDR2 ANQGSEA. CDR3 sequence reads: CASRDETEDFF. CDR3 coding DNA: TGCGCGAGCAGGGATGAGACTGAAGATTTCTTT. The variable domain in full, completed from reference TRBV29-1 and TRBJ1-1, reads SAVISQKPSRDICQRGTSLTIQCQVDSQVTMMFWYRQQPGQSLTLIATANQGSEATYESGFVIDKFPISRPNLTFSTLTVSNMSPEDSSIYLCASRDETEDFFGQGTRLTVV.

This clonotype showed up just a few times. The chain links TRBV2 to TRBJ1-1, with D perhaps TRBD1 (5 bases). This CDR3 is 15 amino acids long. The germline V gene encodes CDR1 SNHLY and CDR2 FYNNEI. V was cut by 8 bases and J by 4 bases, with 20 bases left in between. The CDR3 DNA sequence: TGTGCCAGCCAGGCTTGGGGGACCGGGGGCACTGAAGCTTTCTTT. This sequence encodes CASQAWGTGGTEAFF.

The chain has TRBV19 and TRBJ2-7, with D possibly matching TRBD2 (6 bases). From germline, CDR1 is LNHDA and CDR2 SQIVND (reference sequence). This CDR3 comprises 14 residues. Trimming removed 5 bases at V and 4 bases at J, with 15 bases between. CDR3 nucleotides: TGTGCCAGTAGTTCGACTTGGAGGGCGTACGAGCAGTACTTC. Translating gives CASSSTWRAYEQYF.